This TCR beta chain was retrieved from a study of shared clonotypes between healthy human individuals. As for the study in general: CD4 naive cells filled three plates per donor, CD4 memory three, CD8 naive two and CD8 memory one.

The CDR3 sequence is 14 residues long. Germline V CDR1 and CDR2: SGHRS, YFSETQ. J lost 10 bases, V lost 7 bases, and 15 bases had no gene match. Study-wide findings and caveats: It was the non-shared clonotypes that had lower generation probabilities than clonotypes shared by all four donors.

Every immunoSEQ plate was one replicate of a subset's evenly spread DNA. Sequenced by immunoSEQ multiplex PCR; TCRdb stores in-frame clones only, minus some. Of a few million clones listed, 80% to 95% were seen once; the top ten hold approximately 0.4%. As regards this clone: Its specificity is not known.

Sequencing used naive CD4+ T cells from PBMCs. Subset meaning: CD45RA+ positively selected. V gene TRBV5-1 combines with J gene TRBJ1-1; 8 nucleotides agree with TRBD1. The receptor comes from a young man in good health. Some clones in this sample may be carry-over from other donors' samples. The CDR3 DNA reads TGCGCCAGCGGCCTCACAGGGGGACGGCCCGGAGCTTTCTTT. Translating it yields CASGLTGGRPGAFF.